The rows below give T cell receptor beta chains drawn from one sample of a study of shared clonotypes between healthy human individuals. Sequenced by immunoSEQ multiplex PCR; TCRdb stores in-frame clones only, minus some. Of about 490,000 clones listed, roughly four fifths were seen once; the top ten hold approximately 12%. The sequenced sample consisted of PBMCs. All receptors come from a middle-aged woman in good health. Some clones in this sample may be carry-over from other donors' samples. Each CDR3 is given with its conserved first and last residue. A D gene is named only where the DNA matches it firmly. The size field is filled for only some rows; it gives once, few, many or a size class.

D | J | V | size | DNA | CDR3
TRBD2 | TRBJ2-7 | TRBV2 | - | TGTGCCAGCAGCGGACTAGCGGGCGAGCAGTACTTC | CASSGLAGEQYF
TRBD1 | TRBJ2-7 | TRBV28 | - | TGTGCCAGCAGTTCTCGACAGGGAGCCTACGAGCAGTACTTC | CASSSRQGAYEQYF
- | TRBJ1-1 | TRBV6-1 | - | TGTGCCAGCAGTGAAACCCCCGGCAGGGGGAACACTGAAGCTTTCTTT | CASSETPGRGNTEAFF
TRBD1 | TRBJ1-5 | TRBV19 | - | TGTGCCAGTAGTTTTACAGGGGGCAATCAGCCCCAGCATTTT | CASSFTGGNQPQHF
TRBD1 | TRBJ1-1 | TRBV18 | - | TGTGCCAGCTCCCCAGGGGGCCCCAATGAAGCTTTCTTT | CASSPGGPNEAFF
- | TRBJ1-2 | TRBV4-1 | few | TGCGCCAGCAGCCGCCAACACGCATTCGCCTTC | CASSRQHAFAF
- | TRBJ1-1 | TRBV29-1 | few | TGCAGCGTCCGTATTCAGAACACTGAAGCTTTCTTT | CSVRIQNTEAFF
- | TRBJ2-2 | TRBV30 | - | TGTGCCTGGACAACCCGGGGCCGCAATATTCACACCGGGGAGCTGTTTTTT | CAWTTRGRNIHTGELFF
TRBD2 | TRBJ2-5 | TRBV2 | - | TGTGCCAGCAGTCTGGGACTAGTTCGTCAAGAGACCCAGTACTTC | CASSLGLVRQETQYF
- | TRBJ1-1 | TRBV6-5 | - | TGTGCCAGCAGTTACGAAGGTGCCAAAGCTTTCTTT | CASSYEGAKAFF
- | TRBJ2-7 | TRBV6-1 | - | TGTGCCAGCAGTGAGGGCCCCCTTTTGGCGCAGTACTTC | CASSEGPLLAQYF
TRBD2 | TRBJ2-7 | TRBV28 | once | TGTGCCAGCAGTCCCGGGACTAGCGGGAAGCTATATCCATCCTACGAGCAGTACTTC | CASSPGTSGKLYPSYEQYF
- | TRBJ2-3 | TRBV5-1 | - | TGCGCCAGCAGCTTGTGGGGGAGTTCTAGCACAGATACGCAGTATTTT | CASSLWGSSSTDTQYF
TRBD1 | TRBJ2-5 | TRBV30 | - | TGTGCCCTTCCCGGGACAGGGGGCGCGGAGACCCAGTACTTC | CALPGTGGAETQYF
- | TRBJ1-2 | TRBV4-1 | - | TGCGCCAGCAGCGACGGAGTGAGGGTCACGGAGGGCTACACCTTC | CASSDGVRVTEGYTF
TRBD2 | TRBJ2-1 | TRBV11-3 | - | TGTGCCAGCAGCTCCGGGACTAGCGGGAGGGGGCAGTTCTTC | CASSSGTSGRGQFF
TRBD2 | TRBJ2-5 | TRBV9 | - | TGTGCCAGCAGCCCCCCCGGGGCTAGCGGGTCCCAAGAGACCCAGTACTTC | CASSPPGASGSQETQYF
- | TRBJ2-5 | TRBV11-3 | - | TGTGCCAGCAGCTCTGGAGCCGTACTGGGGGGCCAAGAGACCCAGTACTTC | CASSSGAVLGGQETQYF
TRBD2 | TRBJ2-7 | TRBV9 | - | TGTGCCAGCAGCGACAAAGCGGGAGGGGCCTACGAGCAGTACTTC | CASSDKAGGAYEQYF
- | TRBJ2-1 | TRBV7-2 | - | TGTGCCAGCAGCCCTCTAGCTGATGGCAATGAGCAGTTCTTC | CASSPLADGNEQFF
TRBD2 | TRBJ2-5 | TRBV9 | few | TGTGCCAGCAGCGTAGATAGCGGGTTCGGCGGAGAGACCCAGTACTTC | CASSVDSGFGGETQYF
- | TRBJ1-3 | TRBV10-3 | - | TGTGCCGTCGGCAGCGGATCCTCTGGAAACACCATATATTTT | CAVGSGSSGNTIYF
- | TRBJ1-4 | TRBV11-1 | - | TGTGCCAGCAGCTCCGGGCGGGGGGAAAAACTGTTTTTT | CASSSGRGEKLFF
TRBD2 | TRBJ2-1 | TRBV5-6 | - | TGTGCCAGCAGCTTGCCTTGGCTAGCGGTCAATGAGCAGTTCTTC | CASSLPWLAVNEQFF
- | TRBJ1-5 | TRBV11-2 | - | TGTGCCAGCAGCGGAACAGGTTTCGATCAGCCCCAGCATTTT | CASSGTGFDQPQHF
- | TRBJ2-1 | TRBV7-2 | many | TGTGCCAGCAGCTTAGGAGGGGGGAGTCCTGAGCAGTTCTTC | CASSLGGGSPEQFF
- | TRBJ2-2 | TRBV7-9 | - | TGTGCCAGCAGCCCTGACACCGGGGAGCTGTTTTTT | CASSPDTGELFF
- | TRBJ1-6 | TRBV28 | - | TGTGCCAGCAGTCCCCACTCGACAAGATATAATTCACCCCTCCACTTT | CASSPHSTRYNSPLHF
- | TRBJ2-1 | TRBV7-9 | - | TGTGCCAGCAGCTTTCGGGACATGGTTTTCTTC | CASSFRDMVFF
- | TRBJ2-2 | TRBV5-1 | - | TGCGCCAGCAGCCCTCAAGGAGTCTCGGGCACCGGGGAGCTGTTTTTT | CASSPQGVSGTGELFF
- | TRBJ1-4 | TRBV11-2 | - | TGTGCCAGCAGCCTACGACCGATTCCCGGGGAAAAACTGTTTTTT | CASSLRPIPGEKLFF